The T cell receptor beta chain under discussion was sequenced for a study of blood T cell repertoires in COVID-19. Whole-study context: COVID-19 samples, acute and convalescent, were from the United States, Italy and Spain. Nucleic acid was either cDNA or gDNA, and it came from T cells, B-cell-depleted T cells, or PBMCs.

V was clipped by 5 bases and J by 2 bases, with 6 bases between them. The germline CDR1 and CDR2 sequences are LGHDT and YNNKEL (reference sequence). The CDR3 consists of 13 residues. In the study's own analysis: Scientists estimated how many nucleated cells there were by amplifying reference gene primers. Measured with immunoSEQ multiplex PCR; TCRdb has only the in-frame clones, and not every one. That table furnishes V, J and clone size, whereas the DNA furnished D and trimming. The sample records 130,000 or so clones, roughly 77% being singletons. The sequenced sample consisted of peripheral blood. The receptor comes from a man aged 60-69 years with active or convalescent COVID-19. The chain links TRBV3-1 (or the pseudogene TRBV3-2) to TRBJ1-4; D is ambiguous. CDR3 amino acids: CASSGPTNEKLFF. The CDR3 nucleotides read TGTGCCAGCAGCGGGCCGACTAATGAAAAACTGTTTTTT.